These 8 T cell receptor beta chains share one sample of origin, sequenced in a study of blood T cell repertoires in COVID-19. Assay used: immunoSEQ multiplex PCR; TCRdb lists only in-frame clones, some missing. This sample carries 410,000 or so clones, around 91% of them seen once, and the ten largest clones take about 1.4%. Sequencing was carried out using peripheral blood. These receptors originate from a woman in her 40s with COVID-19, enrolled during active disease.

The chain couples TRBV4-1 to TRBJ2-7, with D tentatively TRBD1 (7 bases). This CDR3 contains 17 residues. V lost 2 bases and J lost 2, with 19 bases in between. Germline assignment: CDR1 MGHRA and CDR2 YSYEKL. The CDR3 is CASSQPRAGQSTYEQYF. The CDR3 DNA is TGCGCCAGCAGCCAACCTCGGGCGGGACAGAGTACCTACGAGCAGTACTTC.

The chain recombines TRBV6-4 with TRBJ2-3; 8 bases are shared with TRBD2. The junction had 5 bases not matched to a gene; V was cut back by 4 bases and J by 2 bases. This CDR3 is built from 15 residues. From germline, CDR1 is MRHNA and CDR2 SNTAGT. The chain's CDR3 is CASSGRRGATDTQYF. The CDR3 DNA reads TGTGCCAGCAGTGGAAGGCGGGGGGCCACAGATACGCAGTATTTT.

The chain uses TRBV6-5 and TRBJ1-3, with a tentative D call TRBD1 (5 bases). The germline CDR1 and CDR2 sequences are MNHEY and SVGAGI. The CDR3 runs to 15 residues. V was pared by 2 bases and J by 0 bases, with 8 bases between. CDR3 DNA sequence: TGTGCCAGCAGTTACGTCGGGGGCTCTGGAAACACCATATATTTT. Translating it yields CASSYVGGSGNTIYF.

The chain employs TRBV28 and TRBJ1-5, with D perhaps matching TRBD1 (6 bases). This CDR3 has 14 residues. The germline CDR1 and CDR2 sequences are MDHEN and SYDVKM. Deletions cut 4 bases from V and 1 base from J, with 8 bases between. The CDR3 region is CASSWGTSNQPQHF. CDR3 nucleotide sequence: TGTGCCAGCAGTTGGGGGACAAGCAATCAGCCCCAGCATTTT.

The rearrangement joins TRBV10-3 to TRBJ2-7; 9 bases are a match to TRBD2. The CDR3 is 16 amino acids. V lost 2 bases, J lost 3 bases, and 8 bases stayed unmatched. CDR1 is ENHRY and CDR2 is SYGVKD in the germline V gene. The CDR3 DNA reads TGTGCCATCAGTGAGCCCTCGCGGGAGGGCCACTACGAGCAGTACTTC. Protein product: CAISEPSREGHYEQYF.

This chain uses TRBV28 with TRBJ2-7, with TRBD2 matching over 10 bases. V shed 5 bases and J 5 bases; nucleotides not matched to a gene: 9. The CDR3 has 15 residues. Germline loops: CDR1 MDHEN, CDR2 SYDVKM. The CDR3 DNA reads as TGTGCCAGCAGTGTCCTAGCGGGAGCTCCCCACGAGCAGTACTTC. It translates to CASSVLAGAPHEQYF.

The chain is built from TRBV5-6 and TRBJ1-1; the D is unclear. V lost 5 bases and J 0 bases, leaving 11 bases between the germline ends. Germline loops: CDR1 SGHDT, CDR2 YYEEEE. The CDR3 loop spans 14 amino acids. The CDR3 reads CASSLSPVNTEAFF. The DNA of the CDR3 is TGTGCCAGCAGTTTATCTCCGGTGAACACTGAAGCTTTCTTT.

A single count supports this clone. This chain connects TRBV7-8 to TRBJ1-1; maybe TRBD1 (5 bases). The CDR3 runs 18 residues. V was pared by 1 base and J by 3 bases, with 21 bases between. Germline lookup yields CDR1 SGHVS and CDR2 FQNEAQ. This CDR3 reads CASSLGGRLASLDTEAFF. CDR3 sequence (DNA): TGTGCCAGCAGCTTAGGGGGCAGGCTCGCCTCATTGGACACTGAAGCTTTCTTT.